This T cell receptor (beta chain) was captured in a study of Graves' ophthalmopathy and Graves' hyperthyroidism. Study findings and constraints: Researchers report that a 13-signature model separated ophthalmopathy from stable hyperthyroidism, posting about 88% sensitivity and 75% to 84% specificity.

This CDR3 has 13 amino acids. Trimming removed 5 bases from V and 7 bases from J; junction bases left unmatched: 6. Germline lookup yields CDR1 MNHEY and CDR2 SVGEGT. This clonotype was observed once. Antigen: not known. Hyperthyroidism is called stable when no ophthalmopathy develops within 18 months of follow-up. Recruitment covered hyperthyroidism patients aged 18 to 65 whose new diagnosis was of under 2 months' duration. RNA transcripts yielded amplified TCR beta CDR3 regions. HTBI-primed RT-PCR formed the first round, and a multiplex PCR formed the second. TCRdb independently ran MiXCR on the multiplex PCR reads; one entry per CDR3 protein. This sample has 300,000 to 400,000 distinct CDR3 sequences, with about 15% found just once.

The chain uses TRBV6-2 or TRBV6-3 and TRBJ1-2; 8 bases agree with TRBD1. Sequenced material: peripheral blood. The receptor was isolated from an adult woman with stable Graves' hyperthyroidism. The CDR3 DNA follows: TGTGCCAGCAGTGACGGACAGGGTATTGGCTACACCTTC. Translated, it gives CASSDGQGIGYTF.